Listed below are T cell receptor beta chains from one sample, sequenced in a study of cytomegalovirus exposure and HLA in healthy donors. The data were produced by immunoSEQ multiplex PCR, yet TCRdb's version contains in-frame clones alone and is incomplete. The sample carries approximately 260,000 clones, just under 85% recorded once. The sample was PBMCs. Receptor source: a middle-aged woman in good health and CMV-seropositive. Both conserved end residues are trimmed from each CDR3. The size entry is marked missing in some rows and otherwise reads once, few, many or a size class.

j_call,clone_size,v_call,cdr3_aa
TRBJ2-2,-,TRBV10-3,AITGNTGELF
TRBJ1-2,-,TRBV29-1,SVGQGTNYGYT
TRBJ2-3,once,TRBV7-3,ASSLKAGGPRDTQY
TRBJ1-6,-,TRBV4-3,ASSQVSGGGSPLH
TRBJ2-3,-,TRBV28,ASSTIAGLGPDTQY
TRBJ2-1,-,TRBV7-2,ASSLGTSGMNEQF
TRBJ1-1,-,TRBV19,AIADRRNTEAF
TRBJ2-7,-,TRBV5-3,ARSLSGRALQSYEQY
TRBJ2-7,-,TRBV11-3,ASSLGGGDRDEQY
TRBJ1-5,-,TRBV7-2,ASSRAGGDNQPQH
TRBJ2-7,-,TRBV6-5,ASTRDRGTYEQY
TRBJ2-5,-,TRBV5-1,ASGYGTPQETQY
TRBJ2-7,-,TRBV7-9,ASSFGDIYEQY
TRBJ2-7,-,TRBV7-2,ASSLTAGGTYEQY
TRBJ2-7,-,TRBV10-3,AISEEQGPYEQY
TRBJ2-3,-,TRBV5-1,ASSSILSGKGTDTQY
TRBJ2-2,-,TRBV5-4,ASRLLTGTHSGELF
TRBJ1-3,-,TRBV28,ASSLVGGGNTIY
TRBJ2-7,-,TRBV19,ASKASGSSYEQY
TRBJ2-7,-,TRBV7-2,ASSPGQGPYEQY
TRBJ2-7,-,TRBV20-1,SARAEYEQY
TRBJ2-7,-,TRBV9,ASSQEAGSSYEQY
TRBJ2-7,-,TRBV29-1,SVSGLAGLEVEQY
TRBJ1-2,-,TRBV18,ASSPLEGTGEDGYT
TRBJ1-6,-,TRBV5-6,ASSGDRAYNSPLH
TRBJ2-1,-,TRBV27,ASSLGTPLNEQF
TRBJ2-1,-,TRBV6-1,ASSLGLWDEQF
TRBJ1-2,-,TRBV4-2,ASSHSYNYGYT
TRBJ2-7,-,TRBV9,ASSRGLALYEQY
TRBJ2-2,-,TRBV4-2,ASSQGGLAGTGELF
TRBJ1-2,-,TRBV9,ASSGQGAGGYT
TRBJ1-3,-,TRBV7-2,ASSPGASRGTIY
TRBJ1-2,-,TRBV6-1,ASSITENYGYT
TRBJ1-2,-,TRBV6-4,ASSDPDRDGVFHYGYT
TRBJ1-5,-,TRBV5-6,ASNTGQGVRNGNQPQH
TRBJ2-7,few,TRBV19,ASRPTTGSYEQY
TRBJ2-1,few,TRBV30,AWSRPGLQHNEQF
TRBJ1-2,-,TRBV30,AWSDRAPYGYT
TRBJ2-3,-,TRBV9,ASRTGVEDTQY
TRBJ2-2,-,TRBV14,ASSQAQGGYGELF
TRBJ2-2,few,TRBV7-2,ASSLVGGVGNTGELF
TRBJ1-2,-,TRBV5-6,ASSYTGNYGYT
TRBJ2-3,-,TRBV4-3,ASSQEAGGGTDTQY
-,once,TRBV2,ASSETQGASTYEQY
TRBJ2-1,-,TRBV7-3,ASSPIGSSYNEQF
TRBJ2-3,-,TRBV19,ASSMRGLAGSTDTQY
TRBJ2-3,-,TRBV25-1,ASSEYSSASGSTDTQY
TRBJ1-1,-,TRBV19,ASSIDLPTGRNTEAF
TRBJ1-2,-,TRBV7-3,ASSPGTGVYGYT
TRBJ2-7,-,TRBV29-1,SVSASYEQY
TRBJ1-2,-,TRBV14,ASKGQGYGYT
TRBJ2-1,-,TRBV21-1,ASSSLGLAGVCEQF
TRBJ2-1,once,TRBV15,ATSKASGSLNEQF
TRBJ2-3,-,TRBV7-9,ASSLDGGSTDTQY
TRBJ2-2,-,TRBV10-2,ASSQTGANTGELF